The T cell receptor (beta chain) under discussion was sequenced for a study of blood T cell repertoires in COVID-19. Study-level information: Sample material is recorded as cDNA or gDNA derived from T cells, B-cell-depleted T cells, or PBMCs.

The CDR3 length is 15 residues. V lost 5 bases and J lost 5, with 18 bases in between. Germline V gene data show CDR1 as SEHNR and CDR2 as FQNEAQ (reference sequence). Clones were sequenced by immunoSEQ multiplex PCR, and TCRdb holds only the in-frame ones, with some missing. The table lists 190,000 or so clones, approximately 90% of them singletons, with approximately 2.9% in the top ten. The sample consisted of peripheral blood. V is TRBV7-9 and J is TRBJ1-2, with D hard to call. This clonotype was sampled from a woman aged 25-40 years with active or convalescent COVID-19. CDR3 loop: CASSQREGVIYGYTF. The DNA of the CDR3 is TGTGCCAGCAGCCAGAGGGAGGGAGTTATTTATGGCTACACCTTC.